This T cell receptor beta chain was recorded in a study of response to subunit inactivated influenza vaccine. This clonotype has ten or more counts. What it binds is unknown. Germline V gives CDR1 GTSNPN, CDR2 SVGIG (reference sequence). The CDR3 spans 14 residues. The V end was cut by 0 bases, the J end by 1 base, with 7 bases between. TCRdb re-called the RT-PCR reads with MiXCR, one entry per CDR3 protein. The data hold hundreds of thousands of distinct CDR3 sequences, with approximately 14% observed a single time. Points from the study as a whole: Only a handful of new T cells, the authors suggested, are recruited with each seasonal influenza vaccination.

This chain connects TRBV30 to TRBJ2-4, with D unresolved. Sequencing used PBMCs from blood, obtained approximately 13 days after vaccination. The origin of this receptor is a man aged 50 to 60 who received an inactivated influenza vaccine. The CDR3 coding sequence is TGTGCCTGGAGTGTTTCCGGGGCCAAAAACATTCAGTACTTC. Amino acid sequence: CAWSVSGAKNIQYF.